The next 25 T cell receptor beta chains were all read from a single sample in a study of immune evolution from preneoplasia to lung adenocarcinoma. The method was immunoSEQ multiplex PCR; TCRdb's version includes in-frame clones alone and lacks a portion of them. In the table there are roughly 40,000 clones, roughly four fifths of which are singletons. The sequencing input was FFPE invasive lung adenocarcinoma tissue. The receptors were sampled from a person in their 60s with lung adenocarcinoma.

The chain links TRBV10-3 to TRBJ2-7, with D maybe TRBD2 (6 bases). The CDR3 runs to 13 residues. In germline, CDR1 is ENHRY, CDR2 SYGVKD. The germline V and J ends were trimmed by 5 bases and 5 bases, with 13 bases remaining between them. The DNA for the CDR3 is TGTGCCATCAGTTGGCGGGATGGGGACGAGCAGTACTTC. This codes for CAISWRDGDEQYF.

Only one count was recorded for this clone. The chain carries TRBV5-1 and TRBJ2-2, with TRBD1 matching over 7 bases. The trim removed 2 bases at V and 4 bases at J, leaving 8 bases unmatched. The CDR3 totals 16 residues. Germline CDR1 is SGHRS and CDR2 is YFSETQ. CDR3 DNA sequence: TGCGCCAGCAGCTTAGACAGGGTGTTACGCACCGGGGAGCTGTTTTTT. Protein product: CASSLDRVLRTGELFF.

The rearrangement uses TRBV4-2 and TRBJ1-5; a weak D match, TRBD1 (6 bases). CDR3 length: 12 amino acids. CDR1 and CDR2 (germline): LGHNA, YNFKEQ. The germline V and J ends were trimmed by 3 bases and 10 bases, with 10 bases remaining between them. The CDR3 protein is CASSHLQGPQHF. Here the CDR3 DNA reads TGTGCCAGCAGCCACTTACAGGGACCCCAGCATTTT.

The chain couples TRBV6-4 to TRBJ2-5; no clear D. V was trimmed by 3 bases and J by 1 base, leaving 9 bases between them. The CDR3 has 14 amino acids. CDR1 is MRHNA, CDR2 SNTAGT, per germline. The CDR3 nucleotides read TGTGCCAGCAGTGAGATGGGCGGCCAAGAGACCCAGTACTTC. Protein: CASSEMGGQETQYF.

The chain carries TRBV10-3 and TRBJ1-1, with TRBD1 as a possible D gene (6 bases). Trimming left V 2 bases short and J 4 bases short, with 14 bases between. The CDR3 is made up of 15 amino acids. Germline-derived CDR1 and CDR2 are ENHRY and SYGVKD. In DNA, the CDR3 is TGTGCCATCAGTGAGGACGGGGGCCGAAGCACTGAAGCTTTCTTT. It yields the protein CAISEDGGRSTEAFF.

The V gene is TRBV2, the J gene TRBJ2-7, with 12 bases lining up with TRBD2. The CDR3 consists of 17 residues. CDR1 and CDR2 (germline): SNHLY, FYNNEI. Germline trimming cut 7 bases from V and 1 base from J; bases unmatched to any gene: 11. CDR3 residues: CASTRRLAGERSYEQYF. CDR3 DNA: TGTGCCAGCACCAGAAGACTAGCGGGAGAACGGTCCTACGAGCAGTACTTC.

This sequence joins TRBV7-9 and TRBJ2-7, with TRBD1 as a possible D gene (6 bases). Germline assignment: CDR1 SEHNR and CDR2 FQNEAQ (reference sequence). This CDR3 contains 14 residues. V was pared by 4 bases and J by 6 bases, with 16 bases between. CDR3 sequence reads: CASSSQGRRGEQYF. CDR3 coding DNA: TGTGCCAGCAGCTCACAGGGTAGACGGGGCGAGCAGTACTTC. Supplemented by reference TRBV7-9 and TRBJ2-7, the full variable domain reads DTGVSQNPRHKITKRGQNVTFRCDPISEHNRLYWYRQTLGQGPEFLTYFQNEAQLEKSRLLSDRFSAERPKGSFSTLEIQRTEQGDSAMYLCASSSQGRRGEQYFGPGTRLTVT.

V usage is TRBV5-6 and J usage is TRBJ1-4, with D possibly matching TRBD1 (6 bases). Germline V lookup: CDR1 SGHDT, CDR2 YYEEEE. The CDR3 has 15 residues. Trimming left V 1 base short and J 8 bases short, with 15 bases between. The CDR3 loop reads CASSLLAGDREKLFF. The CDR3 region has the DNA TGTGCCAGCAGCTTGTTGGCAGGGGATAGGGAAAAACTGTTTTTT.

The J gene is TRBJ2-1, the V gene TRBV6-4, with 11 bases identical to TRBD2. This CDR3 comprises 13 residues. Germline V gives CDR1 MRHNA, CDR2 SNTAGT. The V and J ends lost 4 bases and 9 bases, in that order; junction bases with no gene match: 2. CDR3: CASSALAGGEQFF. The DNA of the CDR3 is TGTGCCAGCAGTGCTCTAGCGGGAGGTGAGCAGTTCTTC.

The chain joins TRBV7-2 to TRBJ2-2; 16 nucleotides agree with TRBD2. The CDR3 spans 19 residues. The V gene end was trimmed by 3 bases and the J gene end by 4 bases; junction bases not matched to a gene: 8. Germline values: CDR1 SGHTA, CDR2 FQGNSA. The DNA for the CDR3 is TGTGCCAGCAGCTTGATAGGGACTAGCGGGAGGGCCGCCACCGGGGAGCTGTTTTTT. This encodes CASSLIGTSGRAATGELFF.

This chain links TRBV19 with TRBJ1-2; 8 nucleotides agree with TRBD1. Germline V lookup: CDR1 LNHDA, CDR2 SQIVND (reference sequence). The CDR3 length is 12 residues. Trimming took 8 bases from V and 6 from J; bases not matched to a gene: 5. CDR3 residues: CASADRDHGYTF. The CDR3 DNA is TGTGCCAGTGCGGACAGGGACCATGGCTACACCTTC.

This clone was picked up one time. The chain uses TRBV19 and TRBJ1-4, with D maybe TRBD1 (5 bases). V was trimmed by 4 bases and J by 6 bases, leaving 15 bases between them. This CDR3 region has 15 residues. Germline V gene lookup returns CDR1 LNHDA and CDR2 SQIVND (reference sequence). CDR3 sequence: CASSSAGRIYEKLFF. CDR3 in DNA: TGTGCCAGTAGTAGCGCGGGACGTATTTATGAAAAACTGTTTTTT. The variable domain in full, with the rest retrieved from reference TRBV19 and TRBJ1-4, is DGGITQSPKYLFRKEGQNVTLSCEQNLNHDAMYWYRQDPGQGLRLIYYSQIVNDFQKGDIAEGYSVSREKKESFPLTVTSAQKNPTAFYLCASSSAGRIYEKLFFGSGTQLSVL.

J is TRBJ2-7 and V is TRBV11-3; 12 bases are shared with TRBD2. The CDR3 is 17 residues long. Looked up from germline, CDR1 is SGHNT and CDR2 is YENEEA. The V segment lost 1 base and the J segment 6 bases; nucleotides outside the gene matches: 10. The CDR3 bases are TGTGCCAGCAGCTTAGGAGGACTAGCGGGAATAAGGGGCGAGCAGTACTTC. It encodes CASSLGGLAGIRGEQYF. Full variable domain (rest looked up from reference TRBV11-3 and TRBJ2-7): EAGVVQSPRYKIIEKKQPVAFWCNPISGHNTLYWYLQNLGQGPELLIRYENEEAVDDSQLPKDRFSAERLKGVDSTLKIQPAELGDSAVYLCASSLGGLAGIRGEQYFGPGTRLTVT.

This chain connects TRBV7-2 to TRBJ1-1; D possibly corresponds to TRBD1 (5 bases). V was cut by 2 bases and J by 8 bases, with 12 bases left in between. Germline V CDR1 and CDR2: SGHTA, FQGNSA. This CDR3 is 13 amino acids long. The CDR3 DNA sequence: TGTGCCAGCAGCTTAATGACAGAAAGAGAAGCTTTCTTT. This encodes CASSLMTEREAFF.

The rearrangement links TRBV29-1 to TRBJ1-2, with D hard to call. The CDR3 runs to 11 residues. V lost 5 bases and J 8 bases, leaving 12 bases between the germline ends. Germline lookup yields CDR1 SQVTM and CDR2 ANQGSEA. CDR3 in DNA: TGCAGCGTTCATTGGGCTCACGGCTACACCTTC. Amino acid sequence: CSVHWAHGYTF.

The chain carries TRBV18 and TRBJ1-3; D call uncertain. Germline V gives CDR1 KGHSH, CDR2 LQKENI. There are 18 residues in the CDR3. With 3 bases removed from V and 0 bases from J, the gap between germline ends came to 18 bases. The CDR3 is CASSPQVGVGFSGNTIYF. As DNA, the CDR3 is TGTGCCAGCTCACCTCAAGTCGGGGTCGGGTTCTCTGGAAACACCATATATTTT.

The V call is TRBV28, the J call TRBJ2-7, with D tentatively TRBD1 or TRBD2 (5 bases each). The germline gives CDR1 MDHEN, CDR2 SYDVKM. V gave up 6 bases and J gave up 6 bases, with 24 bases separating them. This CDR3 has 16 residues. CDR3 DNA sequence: TGTGCCAGCAGCCTCCCAGTGGGGGTAACTGACAGCGAGCAGTACTTC. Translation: CASSLPVGVTDSEQYF. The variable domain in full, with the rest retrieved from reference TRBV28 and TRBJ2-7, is DVKVTQSSRYLVKRTGEKVFLECVQDMDHENMFWYRQDPGLGLRLIYFSYDVKMKEKGDIPEGYSVSREKKERFSLILESASTNQTSMYLCASSLPVGVTDSEQYFGPGTRLTVT.

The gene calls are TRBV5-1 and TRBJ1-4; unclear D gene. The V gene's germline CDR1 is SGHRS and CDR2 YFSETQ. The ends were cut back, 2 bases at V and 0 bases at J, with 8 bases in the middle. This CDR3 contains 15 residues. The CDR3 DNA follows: TGCGCCAGCAGCTTAAGCACCGCAACTAATGAAAAACTGTTTTTT. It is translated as CASSLSTATNEKLFF.

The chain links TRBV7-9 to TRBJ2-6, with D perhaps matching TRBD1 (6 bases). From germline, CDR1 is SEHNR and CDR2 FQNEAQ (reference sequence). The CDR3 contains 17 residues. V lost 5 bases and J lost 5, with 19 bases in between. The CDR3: CASSLDRYFSRANVLTF. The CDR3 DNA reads TGTGCCAGCAGCCTAGACAGGTACTTCTCGAGGGCCAACGTCCTGACTTTC. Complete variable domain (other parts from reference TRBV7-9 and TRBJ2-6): DTGVSQNPRHKITKRGQNVTFRCDPISEHNRLYWYRQTLGQGPEFLTYFQNEAQLEKSRLLSDRFSAERPKGSFSTLEIQRTEQGDSAMYLCASSLDRYFSRANVLTFGAGSRLTVL.

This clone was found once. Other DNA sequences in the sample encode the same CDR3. As DNA, the CDR3 is TGTGCCAGTAGCTGGACAGGGACTGAAGCTTTCTTT. Encoded protein: CASSWTGTEAFF. The chain joins TRBV19 to TRBJ1-1; 8 bases align to TRBD1. The CDR3 has 12 residues. The V segment lost 6 bases and the J segment 5 bases; nucleotides outside the gene matches: 2. The germline V gene encodes CDR1 LNHDA and CDR2 SQIVND (reference sequence). The full variable domain, completed using reference TRBV19 and TRBJ1-1, is DGGITQSPKYLFRKEGQNVTLSCEQNLNHDAMYWYRQDPGQGLRLIYYSQIVNDFQKGDIAEGYSVSREKKESFPLTVTSAQKNPTAFYLCASSWTGTEAFFGQGTRLTVV.

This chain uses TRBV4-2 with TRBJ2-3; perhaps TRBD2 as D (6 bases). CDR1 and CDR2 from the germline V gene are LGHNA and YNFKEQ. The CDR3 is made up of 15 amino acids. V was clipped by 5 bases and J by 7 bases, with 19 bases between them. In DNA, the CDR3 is TGTGCCAGCAGCACCCGGGACTCGACGATAAATACGCAGTATTTT. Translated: CASSTRDSTINTQYF.

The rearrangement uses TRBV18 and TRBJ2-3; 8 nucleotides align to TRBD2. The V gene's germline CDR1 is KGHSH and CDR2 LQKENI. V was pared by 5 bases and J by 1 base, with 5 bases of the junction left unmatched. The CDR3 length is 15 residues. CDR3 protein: CASSTGLVRTDTQYF. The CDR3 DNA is TGTGCCAGCTCAACGGGACTAGTTCGCACAGATACGCAGTATTTT.

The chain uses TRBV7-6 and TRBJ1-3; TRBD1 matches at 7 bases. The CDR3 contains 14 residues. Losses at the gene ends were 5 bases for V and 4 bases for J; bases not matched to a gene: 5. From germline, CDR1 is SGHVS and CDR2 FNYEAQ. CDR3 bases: TGTGCCAGCAGCGCGACAGGGTCCGGAAACACCATATATTTT. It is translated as CASSATGSGNTIYF.

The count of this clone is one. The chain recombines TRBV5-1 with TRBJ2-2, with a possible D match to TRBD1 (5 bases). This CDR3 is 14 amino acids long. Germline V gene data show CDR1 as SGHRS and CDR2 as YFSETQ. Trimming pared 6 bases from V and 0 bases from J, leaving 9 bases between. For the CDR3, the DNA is TGCGCCAGCATAAAGGACACGAACACCGGGGAGCTGTTTTTT. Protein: CASIKDTNTGELFF.

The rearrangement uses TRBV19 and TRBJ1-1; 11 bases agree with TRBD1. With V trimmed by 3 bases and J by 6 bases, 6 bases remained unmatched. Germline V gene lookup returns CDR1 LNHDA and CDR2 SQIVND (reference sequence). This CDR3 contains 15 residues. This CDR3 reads CASSIKGQGAAEAFF. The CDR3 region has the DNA TGTGCCAGTAGTATTAAAGGACAGGGGGCGGCTGAAGCTTTCTTT.